This T cell receptor (beta chain) is from a study of blood T cell repertoires in COVID-19. The CDR3 runs 13 residues. Trimming stripped 2 bases from V and 5 bases from J, with 10 bases between. CDR1 and CDR2 (germline): MDHEN, SYDVKM. This table comes from immunoSEQ multiplex PCR, and its TCRdb copy is limited to in-frame clones, with some not included. This table holds 300,000 to 400,000 clones, about 86% found once. The chain joins TRBV28 to TRBJ2-7; perhaps TRBD2 as D (6 bases). The sequencing input was peripheral blood. This receptor was obtained from a man aged 25 to 40 with active or convalescent COVID-19. This CDR3 is CASSLRGGDEQYF. The CDR3 bases are TGTGCCAGCAGTTTACGGGGAGGTGACGAGCAGTACTTC.